The rows below give T cell receptor beta chains drawn from one sample of a study of T-cell reconstitution after alpha-beta-depleted transplantation in children. TCRdb re-analysed the PCR reads in MiXCR, keeping a single row per CDR3 protein. The table records around 210,000 distinct CDR3 sequences, 5.5% to 7% of them present only once. This specimen consisted of PBMCs, obtained before TCRalphabeta/CD19-depleted stem cell transplant. The receptors were sampled from a boy aged 2 to 9 with acute lymphoblastic leukemia, due to receive a stem cell transplant. Both conserved end residues are part of each CDR3. The D gene is left open where the match is weak. Some rows mark clone size as missing; the rest say once, few, many or name a class of expanded clone.

TRBJ2-3,TRBV6-5,many,.,CASSPRPDTQYF,TGTGCCAGCAGTCCACGGCCAGATACGCAGTATTTT
TRBJ1-5,TRBV29-1,many,.,CSVDGGYNQPQHF,TGCAGCGTTGATGGAGGGTATAATCAGCCCCAGCATTTT
TRBJ1-1,TRBV5-1,many,.,CASSLDVQANTEAFF,TGCGCCAGCAGCTTGGACGTACAGGCGAACACTGAAGCTTTCTTT
TRBJ2-2,TRBV4-3,few,.,CASSQDRVRELFF,TGCGCCAGCAGCCAGGATAGGGTCCGGGAGCTGTTTTTT
TRBJ2-1,TRBV10-3,many,TRBD2,CAISGIGGAFYNEQFF,TGTGCCATCAGTGGTATCGGGGGGGCGTTCTACAATGAGCAGTTCTTC
TRBJ2-3,TRBV12-3/TRBV12-4,few,TRBD2,CASRPLSGGAPDTQYF,TGTGCCAGCAGACCCCTCAGCGGGGGGGCCCCAGATACGCAGTATTTT
TRBJ1-1,TRBV28,many,.,CASSLRGEGTEAFF,TGTGCCAGCAGTTTAAGAGGGGAAGGCACTGAAGCTTTCTTT
TRBJ2-7,TRBV28,many,TRBD2,CASSEYSGSSYEQYF,TGTGCCAGCAGCGAGTATAGCGGGAGTAGCTACGAGCAGTACTTC
TRBJ1-2,TRBV28,many,.,CASSFPLYGYTF,TGTGCCAGCAGTTTTCCTTTATATGGCTACACCTTC
TRBJ2-1,TRBV27,many,.,CASSLSMSLPHEQFF,TGTGCCAGCAGTTTATCGATGAGTCTCCCCCATGAGCAGTTCTTC
TRBJ1-1,TRBV5-1,many,.,CASSFSGWDTEAFF,TGCGCCAGCAGCTTTTCAGGGTGGGACACTGAAGCTTTCTTT
TRBJ2-1,TRBV28,.,.,CASSEHGTNEQFF,TGTGCCAGCAGTGAGCATGGGACCAATGAGCAGTTCTTC
TRBJ2-7,TRBV29-1,many,.,CSVEEGASGPDEQYF,TGCAGCGTTGAAGAAGGGGCCAGCGGCCCTGACGAGCAGTACTTC
TRBJ2-7,TRBV5-1,many,.,CASSGQAYEQYF,TGCGCCAGCAGTGGACAAGCCTACGAGCAGTACTTC
TRBJ2-7,TRBV12-3/TRBV12-4,many,.,CASSLAFQDEQYF,TGTGCCAGCAGTTTAGCGTTCCAGGACGAGCAGTACTTC
TRBJ2-1,TRBV4-3,few,.,CASSQDLASSLANEQFF,TGCGCCAGCAGCCAAGATCTTGCATCAAGCCTGGCCAATGAGCAGTTCTTC
TRBJ2-7,TRBV20-1,many,.,CSARVRGPSYEQYF,TGCAGTGCTAGAGTACGGGGTCCGTCCTACGAGCAGTACTTC
TRBJ1-5,TRBV12-3/TRBV12-4,many,TRBD1,CASSIRTGGSNQPQHF,TGTGCCAGCAGTATAAGGACAGGGGGTAGCAATCAGCCCCAGCATTTT
TRBJ1-6,TRBV11-2,few,.,CASSLDRTGNSPLHF,TGTGCCAGCAGCTTAGATAGGACGGGGAATTCACCCCTCCACTTT
TRBJ2-7,TRBV25-1,many,TRBD2,CASSAPGLADEQYF,TGTGCCAGCAGTGCCCCGGGACTAGCGGACGAGCAGTACTTC
TRBJ1-1,TRBV3-1,.,.,CASSQAGGGDTKAFF,TGTGCCAGCAGCCAAGCTGGGGGAGGTGACACTAAAGCTTTCTTT
TRBJ2-7,TRBV20-1,many,TRBD1,CSARVGQGPTEQYF,TGCAGTGCTAGAGTCGGACAGGGGCCCACCGAGCAGTACTTC
TRBJ2-1,TRBV20-1,.,TRBD2,CSARTSGGQSSYNEQFF,TGCAGTGCCAGGACTAGCGGGGGCCAGAGCTCCTACAATGAGCAGTTCTTC
TRBJ1-2,TRBV5-4,.,.,CASTAGGWEGYTF,TGTGCCAGCACTGCGGGCGGGTGGGAAGGCTACACCTTC
TRBJ2-3,TRBV15,many,.,CATSSLITDTQYF,TGTGCCACCAGCAGTCTTATCACAGATACGCAGTATTTT
TRBJ2-3,TRBV7-2,many,TRBD2,CASSPWTSVTDTQYF,TGTGCCAGCAGCCCGTGGACTAGCGTTACAGATACGCAGTATTTT
TRBJ2-7,TRBV3-1,.,TRBD1,CASSLYRDRGRPQQYF,TGTGCCAGCAGCCTCTACCGGGACAGGGGCCGCCCGCAGCAGTACTTC
TRBJ2-1,TRBV7-2,many,.,CASSLYAGALSYNEQFF,TGTGCCAGCAGCTTATATGCGGGGGCCCTCTCCTACAATGAGCAGTTCTTC
TRBJ2-5,TRBV20-1,.,.,CSASIEVRETQYF,TGCAGTGCTAGTATCGAGGTTCGAGAGACCCAGTACTTC
TRBJ2-1,TRBV5-1,few,TRBD2,CASSPEGLAVYNEQFF,TGCGCCAGCAGCCCGGAGGGACTAGCGGTCTACAATGAGCAGTTCTTC
TRBJ2-7,TRBV11-2,few,TRBD2,CASSLSAGEYEQYF,TGTGCCAGCAGCTTATCAGCGGGAGAGTACGAGCAGTACTTC
TRBJ2-7,TRBV7-2,many,TRBD1,CASSLRTGGSYEQYF,TGTGCCAGCAGCTTAAGGACAGGGGGGTCCTACGAGCAGTACTTC
TRBJ1-2,TRBV20-1,many,.,CSAPYSGDDYGYTF,TGCAGTGCCCCTTATTCGGGCGATGACTATGGCTACACCTTC
TRBJ1-1,TRBV7-9,.,.,CASRVLNGDTEAFF,TGTGCCAGCAGAGTCCTGAATGGGGACACTGAAGCTTTCTTT
TRBJ2-1,TRBV4-2,.,TRBD2,CASSQAVGSGTYNEQFF,TGTGCCAGCAGCCAAGCGGTAGGTAGCGGGACCTACAATGAGCAGTTCTTC
TRBJ2-1,TRBV7-2,many,.,CASSLETPTHEQFF,TGTGCCAGCAGCTTAGAGACCCCCACCCATGAGCAGTTCTTC
TRBJ2-1,TRBV12-3/TRBV12-4,few,.,CASSPVGVSYNEQFF,TGTGCCAGCAGCCCGGTAGGGGTCTCCTACAATGAGCAGTTCTTC
TRBJ2-1,TRBV7-2,many,.,CASSLGRGQGASLNEQFF,TGTGCCAGCAGCTTAGGGCGGGGGCAGGGGGCCTCTCTGAATGAGCAGTTCTTC
TRBJ2-3,TRBV7-2,many,.,CARMEADTQYF,TGTGCCCGCATGGAGGCAGATACGCAGTATTTT
TRBJ2-7,TRBV28,.,TRBD2,CASSSGEREGLSGGEQYF,TGTGCCAGCAGCTCGGGAGAGCGGGAGGGCCTTTCAGGAGGCGAGCAGTACTTC
TRBJ2-1,TRBV9,few,TRBD2,CASSVGRGGFNEQFF,TGTGCCAGCAGCGTAGGGCGGGGGGGGTTTAATGAGCAGTTCTTC
TRBJ2-4,TRBV6-2/TRBV6-3,few,TRBD1,CASRQGAGAKNIQYF,TGTGCCAGCAGACAGGGGGCGGGGGCCAAAAACATTCAGTACTTC
TRBJ1-4,TRBV20-1,many,TRBD1,CSASPGQVNEKLFF,TGCAGTGCTTCGCCGGGACAGGTTAATGAAAAACTGTTTTTT
TRBJ1-5,TRBV20-1,.,TRBD1,CSAKRSTGDSNQPQHF,TGCAGTGCTAAGAGATCGACAGGGGATAGCAATCAGCCCCAGCATTTT
TRBJ1-2,TRBV2,.,.,CASSEVQEETF,TGTGCCAGCAGTGAAGTCCAGGAAGAGACCTTC
TRBJ1-6,TRBV7-2,many,TRBD1,CASSTPSGQNNSPLHF,TGTGCCAGCAGCACTCCGTCGGGACAGAATAATTCACCCCTCCACTTT
TRBJ2-7,TRBV6-1,.,TRBD1,CASSPRTGWSEQYF,TGTGCCAGCAGCCCCCGGACAGGGTGGAGCGAGCAGTACTTC
TRBJ2-1,TRBV28,few,.,CASSPRDLNNEQFF,TGTGCCAGCAGTCCCCGGGACCTGAACAATGAGCAGTTCTTC
TRBJ2-2,TRBV7-2,many,.,CASSQNPNVGTGELFF,TGTGCCAGCAGCCAAAACCCGAATGTGGGCACCGGGGAGCTGTTTTTT
TRBJ2-7,TRBV20-1,few,TRBD2,CSARVIEGLQLHF,TGCAGTGCTAGAGTGATAGAGGGACTACAATTACACTTC
TRBJ1-1,TRBV5-1,.,.,CASSRGQPMNTEAFF,TGCGCCAGCAGCAGAGGACAGCCCATGAACACTGAAGCTTTCTTT
TRBJ2-2,TRBV5-1,few,TRBD1,CASSLAGQGGTGELFF,TGCGCCAGCAGCTTGGCTGGACAGGGCGGCACCGGGGAGCTGTTTTTT
TRBJ2-7,TRBV28,many,.,CASSFGGLAPTGYEQYF,TGTGCCAGCAGTTTCGGGGGGCTGGCCCCTACGGGGTACGAGCAGTACTTC
TRBJ2-1,TRBV4-2,many,.,CASSQELHSTDEQFF,TGTGCCAGCAGCCAAGAGTTGCACTCGACGGATGAGCAGTTCTTC
TRBJ2-3,TRBV11-2,many,TRBD2,CASSQELAGGPGTDTQYF,TGTGCCAGCAGCCAAGAACTAGCGGGAGGGCCGGGAACAGATACGCAGTATTTT
TRBJ2-3,TRBV7-8,many,.,CASSLGDADTQYF,TGTGCCAGCAGCTTAGGGGACGCAGATACGCAGTATTTT